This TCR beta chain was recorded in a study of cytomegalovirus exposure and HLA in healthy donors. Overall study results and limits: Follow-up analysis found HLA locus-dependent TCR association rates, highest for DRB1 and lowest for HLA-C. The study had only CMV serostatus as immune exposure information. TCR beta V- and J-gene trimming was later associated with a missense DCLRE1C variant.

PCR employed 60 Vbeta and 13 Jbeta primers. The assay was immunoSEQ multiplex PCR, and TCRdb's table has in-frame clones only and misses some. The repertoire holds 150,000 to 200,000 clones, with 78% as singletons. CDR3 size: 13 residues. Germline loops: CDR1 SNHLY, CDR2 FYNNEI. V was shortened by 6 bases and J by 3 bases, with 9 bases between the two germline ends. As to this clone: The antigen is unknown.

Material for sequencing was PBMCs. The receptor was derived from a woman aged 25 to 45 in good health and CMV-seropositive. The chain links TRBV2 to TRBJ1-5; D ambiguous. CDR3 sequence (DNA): TGTGCCAGCAGGCAGGAAATCAATCAGCCCCAGCATTTT. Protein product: CASRQEINQPQHF.